These 18 T cell receptor beta chains originate from one sample sequenced in a study of blood T cells in healthy people across ages. The second PCR ran 7 to 11 cycles with a sample-barcoded 5' primer and J-beta primers. TCRdb reprocessed the 5' RACE reads with MiXCR, giving one entry per CDR3 protein. The profile shows roughly 800,000 distinct CDR3 sequences, 55% to 70% of them singletons. Sequencing was done on a sample of blood. The source is a man aged 25-45 years in good health.

This chain joins TRBV20-1 and TRBJ2-5; unclear D gene. Germline CDR1 is DFQATT and CDR2 is SNEGSKA (reference sequence). This CDR3 region has 9 residues. V was shortened by 8 bases and J by 5 bases, with 6 bases between the two germline ends. CDR3 protein: CSRVETQYF. The CDR3 region has the DNA TGCAGTCGAGTCGAGACCCAGTACTTC.

Notes on this clonotype: A much larger clonotype is one base distant, so this may be a read error. This rearrangement joins TRBV7-2 to TRBJ2-5, with 9 bases aligning to TRBD1. In germline, CDR1 is SGHTA, CDR2 FQGNSA. V dropped 7 bases and J dropped 13; count of bases not matched to a gene: 19. The CDR3 runs 15 residues. The CDR3 here is CASTLTGTGLYELYF. Written as DNA, the CDR3 is TGTGCCAGCACGTTGACCGGGACAGGGTTATACGAGCTGTACTTC.

A remark on this clonotype: A much larger clone lies one base from this, so it may be a read error. The V and J genes are TRBV27 and TRBJ2-1; D is uncertain. The end of the DNA aligns better with TRBJ2-7, so the J call may be wrong. The CDR3 spans 15 residues. CDR1 and CDR2 from the germline V gene are MNHEY and SMNVEV (reference sequence). CDR3 sequence: CASSFYSSSYNEQYF. The CDR3 bases are TGTGCCAGCAGTTTCTACAGTAGCTCCTACAATGAGCAGTACTTC.

The V call is TRBV28, the J call TRBJ2-7; 10 nucleotides match TRBD1. The CDR3 is 15 residues long. V lost 4 bases to trimming and J lost 3 bases; unmatched junction nucleotides: 6. Germline loops: CDR1 MDHEN, CDR2 SYDVKM. DNA of the CDR3: TGTGCCAGCAGTTCGTCGGGACAGGGGTTCTACGAGCAGTACTTC. Residues: CASSSSGQGFYEQYF.

V usage is TRBV20-1 and J usage is TRBJ2-7; D gene unclear. CDR3 length: 14 amino acids. Germline V gene lookup returns CDR1 DFQATT and CDR2 SNEGSKA (reference sequence). Trimming cost V 0 bases and J 0 bases, with 9 bases left between them. Here the CDR3 reads CSARDPSASYEQYF. The CDR3 DNA reads as TGCAGTGCTAGAGATCCCAGCGCCTCCTACGAGCAGTACTTC.

CDR3 nucleotides: TGTGCCAGCAGACGCACCCCGCTTACGGGTACCACTGAAGCTTTCTTT. This gives the protein CASRRTPLTGTTEAFF. The chain is built from TRBV6-6 and TRBJ1-1; D not certain. CDR3 size: 16 residues. The V gene's germline CDR1 is MNHNY and CDR2 SVGAGI (reference sequence). The ends were cut back, 6 bases at V and 4 bases at J, with 21 bases in the middle.

V is TRBV20-1 and J is TRBJ2-3; no definite D call. Trimming removed 6 bases from V and 2 bases from J, with 12 bases in between. Germline CDR1 DFQATT, CDR2 SNEGSKA (reference sequence). CDR3 size: 13 residues. The CDR3 DNA follows: TGCAGTGCACCGGTGATATCCACAGATACGCAGTATTTT. Amino acids: CSAPVISTDTQYF.

The genes are TRBV10-3 and TRBJ2-3; 12 nucleotides line up with TRBD2. The length of the CDR3 is 15 residues. V lost 4 bases and J lost 2; bases outside the gene matches: 1. Germline lookup yields CDR1 ENHRY and CDR2 SYGVKD. The CDR3: CAISGTSGVTDTQYF. The CDR3 DNA sequence: TGTGCCATCAGTGGGACTAGCGGGGTCACAGATACGCAGTATTTT.

The chain joins TRBV7-2 to TRBJ2-1; weak D call: TRBD2 (5 bases). CDR1 is SGHTA and CDR2 is FQGNSA in the germline V gene. CDR3 length equals 13 residues. Trimming shortened V by 6 bases and J by 10 bases, and 16 bases separated the two germline ends. CDR3 in DNA: TGTGCCAGCAGTCCTGGGCCATGGGAGGAGCAGTTCTTC. Protein: CASSPGPWEEQFF.

V usage is TRBV7-9 and J usage is TRBJ2-7, with 7 bases aligning to TRBD2. Germline trimming cut 0 bases from V and 0 bases from J; bases unmatched to any gene: 5. The CDR3 covers 16 residues. In germline, CDR1 is SEHNR, CDR2 FQNEAQ (reference sequence). In nucleotides, the CDR3 is TGTGCCAGCAGCTTAGCCCTAGCGGCGAGCTCCTACGAGCAGTACTTC. Its protein product is CASSLALAASSYEQYF.

The sample holds a few counts of this clonotype. V and J are TRBV25-1 and TRBJ2-5; no definite D call. The J call may be faulty, since TRBJ2-7 better matches the DNA end. From germline, CDR1 is MGHDK and CDR2 SYGVNS. This CDR3 region has 12 residues. This chain's CDR3 is CASSEKFHEQYF. The CDR3 DNA follows: TGTGCCAGCAGTGAGAAGTTCCACGAGCAGTACTTC.

This chain uses TRBV3-1 with TRBJ1-2, with D unresolved. CDR1 LGHDT and CDR2 YNNKEL come from the germline V gene (reference sequence). The CDR3 has 14 amino acids. V lost 3 bases and J 7 bases, leaving 15 bases between the germline ends. This chain's CDR3 is CASSQGSIRLGYTF. The CDR3 DNA reads as TGTGCCAGCAGCCAGGGGTCAATCCGTCTTGGCTACACCTTC.

The table lists this clonotype with a few counts. The V gene is TRBV3-1, the J gene TRBJ2-3; no definite D call. The germline V gene encodes CDR1 LGHDT and CDR2 YNNKEL (reference sequence). The CDR3 contains 14 residues. The V end was cut by 2 bases, the J end by 4 bases, with 10 bases between. The CDR3 region has the DNA TGTGCCAGCAGCCAATTCGACGGTCCAGATACGCAGTATTTT. Its translation: CASSQFDGPDTQYF.

CDR3: CASSLAGGPSTDTQYF. The DNA for the CDR3 is TGTGCCAGCAGCTTAGCTGGGGGACCAAGCACAGATACGCAGTATTTT. This chain connects TRBV7-2 to TRBJ2-3; perhaps D is TRBD1 or TRBD2 (5 bases each). Germline V gives CDR1 SGHTA, CDR2 FQGNSA. V lost 0 bases and J 0 bases, leaving 10 bases between the germline ends. The CDR3 contains 16 residues.

The chain carries TRBV6-5 and TRBJ1-6; possibly TRBD1 for D (6 bases). This CDR3 is built from 13 residues. The V gene's germline CDR1 is MNHEY and CDR2 SVGAGI. The V gene lost 6 bases and the J gene lost 8 bases, with 11 bases spanning the gap. CDR3 in amino acids: CASRIQGYSPLHF. DNA of the CDR3: TGTGCCAGCAGGATCCAGGGGTATTCACCCCTCCACTTT.

The chain couples TRBV6-1 to TRBJ2-3, with TRBD2 identical over 9 bases. CDR3 length: 15 residues. CDR1 MNHNS and CDR2 SASEGT come from the germline V gene. V lost 2 bases and J lost 0; bases outside the gene matches: 0. The CDR3 DNA sequence: TGTGCCAGCAGTGAACTAGCGGGGAGCACAGATACGCAGTATTTT. It yields the protein CASSELAGSTDTQYF.

The chain is built from TRBV10-3 and TRBJ2-5; 11 nucleotides align to TRBD1. Per germline, CDR1 ENHRY and CDR2 SYGVKD. The CDR3 is made up of 13 amino acids. The V segment lost 10 bases and the J segment 13 bases; nucleotides outside the gene matches: 14. The CDR3 region is CATQGQGDEALYF. The CDR3 nucleotides read TGTGCCACCCAGGGACAGGGGGACGAGGCGCTGTACTTC.

The chain recombines TRBV6-1 with TRBJ2-4, with D unresolved. Germline loops: CDR1 MNHNS, CDR2 SASEGT. Trimming took 6 bases from V and 13 from J, leaving 13 bases between them. The CDR3 runs 11 residues. The CDR3 reads CASRIACEQYF. CDR3 coding DNA: TGTGCCAGCAGGATAGCTTGTGAGCAGTACTTC.